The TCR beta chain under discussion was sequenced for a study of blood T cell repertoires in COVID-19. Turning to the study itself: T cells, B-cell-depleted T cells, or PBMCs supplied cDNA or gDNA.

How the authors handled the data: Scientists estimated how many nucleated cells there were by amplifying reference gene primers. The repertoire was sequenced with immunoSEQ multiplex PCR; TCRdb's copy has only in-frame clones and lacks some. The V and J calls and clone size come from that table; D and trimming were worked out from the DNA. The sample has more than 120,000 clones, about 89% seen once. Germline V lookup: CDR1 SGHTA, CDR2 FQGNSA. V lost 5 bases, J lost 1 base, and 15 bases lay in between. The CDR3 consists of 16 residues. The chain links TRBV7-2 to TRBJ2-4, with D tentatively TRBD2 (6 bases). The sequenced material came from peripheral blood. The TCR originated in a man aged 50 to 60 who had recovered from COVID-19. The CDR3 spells CASSPGAGKAKNIQYF. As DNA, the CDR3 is TGTGCCAGCAGCCCTGGGGCGGGGAAGGCCAAAAACATTCAGTACTTC.